The following is a T cell receptor beta chain sequence with its context. The antigen is not known. TCRdb keeps only in-frame clones here, not all; method: immunoSEQ multiplex PCR. Altogether about 82,000 clones are present, over 85% being singletons, with the ten largest covering 3% to 4%. The data originate from a study of glioma-infiltrating T cells after dendritic cell vaccination. Trimming shortened V by 7 bases and J by 3 bases, and 13 bases separated the two germline ends. The CDR3 has 14 amino acids. Germline V lookup: CDR1 SEHNR, CDR2 FQNEAQ (reference sequence). Notes on the study in general: Few patients contributed both blood and tumor specimens.

The source is a human donor with glioblastoma. Specimen: blood, collected before dendritic cell vaccination. The chain joins TRBV7-9 to TRBJ2-1; D might be TRBD2 (6 bases). The CDR3 coding sequence is TGTGCCAGCATCTGGGGGACTGACTACAATGAGCAGTTCTTC. Its translation: CASIWGTDYNEQFF. The full variable domain, its missing parts supplied by reference TRBV7-9 and TRBJ2-1, is DTGVSQNPRHKITKRGQNVTFRCDPISEHNRLYWYRQTLGQGPEFLTYFQNEAQLEKSRLLSDRFSAERPKGSFSTLEIQRTEQGDSAMYLCASIWGTDYNEQFFGPGTRLTVL.